Each of the 20 T cell receptor beta chains below was sequenced from the same sample in a study of T cells expressing NK-cell markers (TCRdb year 2020). Receptors were amplified or captured by 5' RACE. The sequencer was an Illumina HiSeq 2000. TCRdb reprocessed the public reads and reports one entry per CDR3 protein sequence, without DNA. The record for this sample contains a few hundred thousand distinct CDR3 sequences. The ten largest clonotypes hold approximately 1.5% of the sample. Material for sequencing was blood T cells: a sorted CD56 or NKG2C T cell subset, CD4+ or CD8+ T cells, or bulk PBMC T cells (not recorded which). The receptors shown here come from a woman in her 50s in good health. Donor details come from another sample of the same person, matched by shared clones.

The V and J genes are TRBV2 and TRBJ2-5; the D gene TCRdb calls, TRBD2, cannot be checked with no DNA. Per germline, CDR1 SNHLY and CDR2 FYNNEI. The CDR3 extends over 13 amino acids. The CDR3 reads CASKGGRGETQYF.

The chain couples TRBV29-1 to TRBJ1-1. CDR1 is SQVTM, CDR2 ANQGSEA, per germline. This CDR3 region has 14 residues. The CDR3 sequence: CSVSKGQANTEAFF.

The CDR3 here is CASSSMSAQKETQYF. The chain links TRBV19 to TRBJ2-5; checking the TCRdb D call of TRBD1 is not possible without DNA. The CDR3 is 15 residues long. CDR1 LNHDA and CDR2 SQIVND come from the germline V gene (reference sequence). The full variable domain, in which reference TRBV19 and TRBJ2-5 provide the parts outside the CDR3, is DGGITQSPKYLFRKEGQNVTLSCEQNLNHDAMYWYRQDPGQGLRLIYYSQIVNDFQKGDIAEGYSVSREKKESFPLTVTSAQKNPTAFYLCASSSMSAQKETQYFGPGTRLLVL.

The chain uses TRBV5-1 and TRBJ1-1. CDR3 length equals 11 residues. Germline CDR1 reads SGHRS; CDR2 reads YFSETQ. CDR3 region: CASSSVTEAFF.

This sequence joins TRBV5-1 and TRBJ2-7; TCRdb names TRBD2, which stays unverified in the absence of DNA. From germline, CDR1 is SGHRS and CDR2 YFSETQ. This CDR3 is built from 14 residues. CDR3 in amino acids: CASLLQPGADEQYF. Full variable domain (remainder filled in from reference TRBV5-1 and TRBJ2-7): KAGVTQTPRYLIKTRGQQVTLSCSPISGHRSVSWYQQTPGQGLQFLFEYFSETQRNKGNFPGRFSGRQFSNSRSEMNVSTLELGDSALYLCASLLQPGADEQYFGPGTRLTVT.

V gene TRBV19 combines with J gene TRBJ1-1; checking the TCRdb D call of TRBD1 is not possible without DNA. Germline CDR1 LNHDA, CDR2 SQIVND (reference sequence). The CDR3 covers 14 residues. The CDR3 protein is CASSPIQGRTEAFF.

The genes are TRBV5-6 and TRBJ1-5; TCRdb indicates TRBD1, and absent DNA this call remains unverified. From germline, CDR1 is SGHDT and CDR2 YYEEEE. There are 14 residues in the CDR3. The CDR3 is CASSLGTGVMPQHF.

The chain joins TRBV6-7 to TRBJ2-7; TCRdb's D call, TRBD1, is unchecked because there is no DNA. TRBV6-7 carries the ORF label, with uncertain function. The CDR3 runs to 12 residues. The chain's CDR3 is CASNKQGYEQYF.

V is TRBV5-1 and J is TRBJ2-1. The germline V gene has CDR1 SGHRS and CDR2 YFSETQ. The CDR3 sequence is 14 residues long. CDR3 region: CASSLALASNEQFF.

The genes are TRBV20-1 and TRBJ2-3. The CDR3 is made up of 16 amino acids. Germline loops: CDR1 DFQATT, CDR2 SNEGSKA (reference sequence). CDR3 in amino acids: CSARDKTVARTDTQYF.

This chain connects TRBV12-3 or TRBV12-4 to TRBJ2-3; TCRdb picks TRBD1, but there is no DNA to check that call. The CDR3 is made up of 12 amino acids. The CDR3: CASSRSGSYEYF.

The rearrangement joins TRBV7-9 to TRBJ2-3; TCRdb's D gene call, TRBD2, goes unchecked for lack of DNA. This CDR3 is 20 amino acids long. The germline V gene has CDR1 SEHNR and CDR2 FQNEAQ (reference sequence). CDR3 in amino acids: CASSLVALDGRRDGTDTQYF.

The J gene is TRBJ2-1, the V gene TRBV19; the D call from TCRdb, TRBD1, cannot be confirmed without DNA. Germline V CDR1 and CDR2: LNHDA, SQIVND (reference sequence). The CDR3 loop spans 15 amino acids. CDR3: CASSPIGTGDHEQFF.

CDR3 in amino acids: CASSLRQGYGYTF. The chain couples TRBV12-3 or TRBV12-4 to TRBJ1-2; TCRdb's D call, TRBD1, is unchecked because there is no DNA. The CDR3 has 13 amino acids.

This sequence joins TRBV7-3 and TRBJ1-2; TCRdb indicates TRBD1, and absent DNA this call remains unverified. CDR3 length: 16 amino acids. Germline CDR1 reads SGHTA; CDR2 reads FQGTGA. This CDR3 is CASSSIGTATNYGYTF.

This chain joins TRBV6-5 and TRBJ1-5; the TCRdb D gene call, TRBD1, has no DNA to confirm it. CDR3 length: 15 amino acids. Germline V lookup: CDR1 MNHEY, CDR2 SVGAGI. Here the CDR3 reads CASSYSGPGHQPQHF.

The V call is TRBV9, the J call TRBJ1-1. This CDR3 spans 12 amino acids. CDR1 and CDR2 (germline): SGDLS, YYNGEE. The chain's CDR3 is CASSVEDVKAFF.

The V gene is TRBV29-1, the J gene TRBJ2-3; the D gene TCRdb calls, TRBD2, cannot be checked with no DNA. Germline lookup yields CDR1 SQVTM and CDR2 ANQGSEA. The CDR3 runs to 13 residues. The CDR3: CSVNPSGSDTQYF.

The rearrangement links TRBV11-3 to TRBJ1-2. CDR3 length equals 14 residues. Per the germline V gene, CDR1 is SGHNT and CDR2 is YENEEA. CDR3: CASSSRGTSYGYTF. The full variable domain, rest sourced from reference TRBV11-3 and TRBJ1-2, is EAGVVQSPRYKIIEKKQPVAFWCNPISGHNTLYWYLQNLGQGPELLIRYENEEAVDDSQLPKDRFSAERLKGVDSTLKIQPAELGDSAVYLCASSSRGTSYGYTFGSGTRLTVV.

V usage is TRBV2 and J usage is TRBJ2-7; TCRdb proposes TRBD2, but this gene call is untestable without DNA. This CDR3 region has 12 residues. Germline V gene lookup returns CDR1 SNHLY and CDR2 FYNNEI. CDR3 loop: CASLAGHYEQYF.